Listed here are 24 T cell receptor beta chains from one sample, sequenced in a study of T cells in Graves' hyperthyroidism and ophthalmopathy (dated by TCRdb to 2018 to 2020). The library came from multiplex PCR. The sample was run on an Illumina HiSeq 2000. The TCR beta CDR3 regions were amplified from RNA transcripts. The TCR CDR3 was subjected to a first round of RT-PCR using the HTBI primer set and the Qiagen OneStep RT-PCR kit. The public reads were quality trimmed at Q25 with fastp and then assembled into clones with MiXCR by TCRdb, keeping productive beta chains. Rows matching on CDR3 protein sequence are summarized as one entry with the most common DNA and genes. Across this sample there are some 620,000 distinct CDR3 sequences, with about 16% seen only once. The top ten clonotypes cover 3.5% to 4% of the sample. Input material: blood. These receptors all stem from a woman aged 25 to 45 with Graves' hyperthyroidism.

This clonotype showed up many times. CDR3 nucleotide sequence: TGTGCCAGCAGCCCGGGGCCCAGCGGGAGCGCAGATACGCAGTATTTT. This codes for CASSPGPSGSADTQYF. The chain recombines TRBV7-2 with TRBJ2-3; 8 bases are shared with TRBD2. CDR1 is SGHTA and CDR2 is FQGNSA in the germline V gene. The CDR3 contains 16 residues. The V gene end was trimmed by 5 bases and the J gene end by 4 bases; junction bases not matched to a gene: 11.

This chain's CDR3 is CASGPSPGTVNTEAFF. DNA for the CDR3: TGTGCCAGCGGACCTTCACCCGGGACAGTGAACACTGAAGCTTTCTTT. The chain links TRBV16 to TRBJ1-1; 7 positions agree with TRBD1. The CDR3 loop spans 16 amino acids. Looked up from germline, CDR1 is KGHSY and CDR2 is FQNENV. V was clipped by 8 bases and J by 0 bases; unmatched bases: 12.

Only a few counts were recorded for this clonotype. The chain joins TRBV7-3 to TRBJ2-2, with unresolved D. The CDR3 loop spans 13 amino acids. The V gene's germline CDR1 is SGHTA and CDR2 FQGTGA. Trimming pared 6 bases from V and 7 bases from J, leaving 12 bases between. The CDR3, as DNA: TGTGCCAGCAGTCCCATAAGTGACGGGGAGCTGTTTTTT. Translating it yields CASSPISDGELFF. The full variable domain, in which reference TRBV7-3 and TRBJ2-2 provide the parts outside the CDR3, is GAGVSQTPSNKVTEKGKYVELRCDPISGHTALYWYRQSLGQGPEFLIYFQGTGAADDSGLPNDRFFAVRPEGSVSTLKIQRTERGDSAVYLCASSPISDGELFFGEGSRLTVL.

The sample holds one count of this clonotype. The chain uses TRBV4-1 and TRBJ2-1; D may be TRBD1 (6 bases). V was pared by 2 bases and J by 6 bases, with 11 bases between. Per germline, CDR1 MGHRA and CDR2 YSYEKL. The CDR3 is 14 residues long. CDR3 nucleotides: TGCGCCAGCAGCCAATATCAGGGGATCAATGAGCAGTTCTTC. Protein sequence: CASSQYQGINEQFF.

The chain links TRBV5-1 to TRBJ1-3, with a weak D call TRBD1 (5 bases). The CDR3 length is 13 residues. V lost 4 bases and J lost 2, with 7 bases in between. Germline assignment: CDR1 SGHRS and CDR2 YFSETQ. This CDR3 reads CASSVTAGNTIYF. Here the CDR3 DNA reads TGCGCCAGCAGCGTGACAGCTGGAAACACCATATATTTT.

A few counts support this clonotype. The rearrangement joins TRBV12-3 or TRBV12-4 to TRBJ1-6; D remains ambiguous. V dropped 7 bases and J dropped 7 bases, with 8 bases sitting between them. CDR3 length: 12 residues. The CDR3 sequence: CASTWTNSPLHF. The CDR3 DNA reads as TGTGCCAGCACCTGGACGAATTCACCCCTCCACTTT.

This clonotype showed up many times. The genes are TRBV12-3 or TRBV12-4 and TRBJ2-7; 11 bases line up with TRBD2. CDR3 length equals 15 residues. The V and J ends lost 7 bases and 2 bases, in that order; junction bases with no gene match: 7. DNA of the CDR3: TGTGCCAGCACCACCAGACTAGCGGGAACCTACGAGCAGTACTTC. It translates to CASTTRLAGTYEQYF.

This clonotype was found a few times. The V call is TRBV20-1, the J call TRBJ2-3; a possible D gene is TRBD2 (6 bases). CDR1 is DFQATT, CDR2 SNEGSKA, per germline (reference sequence). The V end lost 4 bases, the J end lost 4 bases, and 18 bases lay between the germline ends. The CDR3 loop spans 15 amino acids. The CDR3 is CSATLPLASADTQYF. The CDR3 coding sequence is TGCAGTGCTACACTTCCACTAGCTAGTGCAGATACGCAGTATTTT.

This clonotype was seen more than once but under ten times. DNA of the CDR3: TGCGCCAGCAGCCAAGGACGGGGGGACTCTGTTTCCTACGAGCAGTACTTC. Protein: CASSQGRGDSVSYEQYF. This chain joins TRBV4-1 and TRBJ2-7; 7 bases agree with TRBD2. Germline-derived CDR1 and CDR2 are MGHRA and YSYEKL. Losses at the gene ends were 1 base for V and 1 base for J; bases not matched to a gene: 10. The CDR3 runs to 17 residues.

As regards this clonotype: A much bigger clone sits one base away, suggesting this may be a read error. The rearrangement links TRBV28 to TRBJ2-3; TRBD2 might be the D (5 bases). Trimming removed 8 bases from V and 2 bases from J, with 17 bases in between. This CDR3 spans 15 amino acids. In germline, CDR1 is MDHEN, CDR2 SYDVKM. The CDR3 nucleotides are TGTGCCAGCGGCTTGGGGAGTACGTCCACAGATACGCAGTATTTT. Translated, it gives CASGLGSTSTDTQYF.

The chain recombines TRBV29-1 with TRBJ1-1, with 8 bases aligning to TRBD1. J gave up 4 bases and V 4 bases, and 8 bases lay outside the gene matches. This CDR3 region has 14 residues. Germline values: CDR1 SQVTM, CDR2 ANQGSEA. For the CDR3, the DNA is TGCAGCGTTGGGCAGGGGGCGTTCGGCACTGAAGCTTTCTTT. It is translated as CSVGQGAFGTEAFF.

About this clonotype itself: A much larger clonotype is one base distant, so this may be a read error. The chain employs TRBV28 and TRBJ2-7; D perhaps matches TRBD1 (7 bases). Trimming cost V 5 bases and J 3 bases, with 17 bases left between them. The CDR3 spans 15 residues. CDR1 is MDHEN and CDR2 is SYDVKM in the germline V gene. CDR3: CASSPGGLLLYEQYF. The CDR3 DNA reads as TGTGCCAGCAGTCCAGGGGGACTTCTTCTCTACGAGCAGTACTTC.

This chain connects TRBV28 to TRBJ1-2; no clear D gene. The CDR3 is made up of 16 amino acids. V lost 5 bases and J lost 0, with 16 bases in between. Germline values: CDR1 MDHEN, CDR2 SYDVKM. The CDR3 loop is CASSPTGEDTNYGYTF. As DNA, the CDR3 is TGTGCCAGCAGTCCGACCGGGGAAGACACTAACTATGGCTACACCTTC.

Many counts were recorded for this clonotype. The chain is built from TRBV3-1 and TRBJ2-3; tentatively, D is TRBD1 or TRBD2 (6 bases each). V was trimmed by 6 bases and J by 5 bases, leaving 18 bases between them. This CDR3 comprises 15 residues. Germline loops: CDR1 LGHDT, CDR2 YNNKEL (reference sequence). CDR3 sequence reads: CASRSEGDPVDTQYF. In DNA form, the CDR3 reads TGTGCCAGCAGATCGGAGGGGGATCCTGTAGATACGCAGTATTTT.

This clonotype was observed many times. V and J are TRBV27 and TRBJ2-5; D is perhaps TRBD1 (5 bases). Germline V lookup: CDR1 MNHEY, CDR2 SMNVEV (reference sequence). The V end lost 0 bases, the J end lost 5 bases, and 19 bases lay between the germline ends. CDR3 length: 17 residues. The CDR3 region is CASSLSEDKLGQETQYF. DNA for the CDR3: TGTGCCAGCAGTTTATCAGAGGACAAATTAGGTCAGGAGACCCAGTACTTC.

This clonotype was counted many times. The rearrangement links TRBV2 to TRBJ1-2; tentative D call: TRBD1 (6 bases). The CDR3 has 15 residues. The germline CDR1 and CDR2 sequences are SNHLY and FYNNEI. Deletions cut 4 bases from V and 2 bases from J, with 14 bases between. CDR3 residues: CASSGRDIKNYGYTF. In nucleotides, the CDR3 is TGTGCCAGCAGTGGGCGGGACATCAAAAACTATGGCTACACCTTC.

This clonotype was seen more than once but under ten times. V is TRBV13 and J is TRBJ1-3; maybe TRBD1 (5 bases). Germline V lookup: CDR1 PRHDT, CDR2 FYEKMQ (reference sequence). V gave up 5 bases and J gave up 4 bases, with 9 bases separating them. This CDR3 contains 13 residues. The CDR3 DNA follows: TGTGCCAGCAGCAGGGGACCGGGAAACACCATATATTTT. Translation gives CASSRGPGNTIYF.

This clonotype was detected many times. The chain employs TRBV11-3 and TRBJ2-1; D is unresolved. V was trimmed by 5 bases and J by 5 bases, leaving 13 bases between them. Germline V gene lookup returns CDR1 SGHNT and CDR2 YENEEA. The CDR3 extends over 14 amino acids. The CDR3, as DNA: TGTGCCAGCAGCCTAACGACACCGAACAATGAGCAGTTCTTC. Its translation: CASSLTTPNNEQFF. Full variable domain (outside the CDR3, taken from reference TRBV11-3 and TRBJ2-1): EAGVVQSPRYKIIEKKQPVAFWCNPISGHNTLYWYLQNLGQGPELLIRYENEEAVDDSQLPKDRFSAERLKGVDSTLKIQPAELGDSAVYLCASSLTTPNNEQFFGPGTRLTVL.

The chain couples TRBV20-1 to TRBJ2-2; possibly TRBD1 for D (6 bases). CDR3 length: 17 residues. Between the trimmed V and J ends, which lost 6 bases and 2 bases, there was a span of 22 bases. Germline values: CDR1 DFQATT, CDR2 SNEGSKA (reference sequence). As DNA, the CDR3 is TGCAGTGCCACCCCCCCGGACGGCAGGGGAAACACCGGGGAGCTGTTTTTT. Translated: CSATPPDGRGNTGELFF.

The genes are TRBV20-1 and TRBJ1-6; a weak D match, TRBD1 (6 bases). The CDR3 extends over 10 amino acids. CDR1 DFQATT and CDR2 SNEGSKA come from the germline V gene (reference sequence). V lost 6 bases to trimming and J lost 14 bases, with 11 bases between them. The CDR3 reads CSAARGTLHF. CDR3 in DNA: TGCAGTGCCGCCAGGGGTACCCTCCACTTT.

The V call is TRBV25-1, the J call TRBJ1-2; D is possibly TRBD1 (6 bases). The germline gives CDR1 MGHDK, CDR2 SYGVNS. Trimming pared 4 bases from V and 4 bases from J, leaving 16 bases between. This CDR3 comprises 15 residues. The CDR3 DNA is TGTGCCAGCAGTGTTGGATCCGAGACAGGCTATGGCTACACCTTC. This sequence encodes CASSVGSETGYGYTF.

This clonotype was seen at least ten times. The gene calls are TRBV3-1 and TRBJ1-1; D remains unclear. Germline values: CDR1 LGHDT, CDR2 YNNKEL (reference sequence). This CDR3 region has 12 residues. Trimming removed 0 bases from V and 8 bases from J, with 7 bases in between. CDR3 region: CASSQDGREAFF. Written as DNA, the CDR3 is TGTGCCAGCAGCCAAGATGGGAGAGAAGCTTTCTTT.

The table lists this clonotype with many counts. This chain connects TRBV28 to TRBJ2-2; 9 nucleotides align to TRBD2. CDR1 MDHEN and CDR2 SYDVKM come from the germline V gene. The J segment lost 6 bases and the V segment lost 6 bases, leaving 14 bases of the junction unmatched. This CDR3 region has 17 residues. CDR3 residues: CASSPDRWREGPGELFF. The CDR3 DNA reads as TGTGCCAGCAGCCCAGACCGTTGGCGGGAGGGCCCCGGGGAGCTGTTTTTT.

This clonotype was seen only a few times. V and J are TRBV30 and TRBJ2-7; a weak D match, TRBD2 (5 bases). CDR1 is GTSNPN, CDR2 SVGIG, per germline (reference sequence). This CDR3 comprises 13 residues. The V end lost 1 base, the J end lost 5 bases, and 12 bases lay between the germline ends. The CDR3 nucleotides read TGTGCCTGGAGTGACGGGATGGTCCACGAGCAGTACTTC. Translation: CAWSDGMVHEQYF.